This TCR beta chain emerged from a study of T cell repertoires in cytomegalovirus infection. A remark on this clonotype: Its matching antigen is unknown.

The CDR3 spans 14 residues. Germline CDR1 SGHVT, CDR2 SQSDAQ. The germline V and J ends were trimmed by 3 bases and 5 bases, with 13 bases remaining between them. Each CDR3 protein gets one entry after TCRdb re-called the reads with MiXCR. The sample contains 250,000 to 300,000 distinct CDR3 sequences, roughly a fifth of which appear only once. The sample in question was cultured PBMCs, obtained from culture after CMV antigen stimulation. This TCR was sampled from a human donor in good health (CMV status not recorded). Some clones in this sample may be carry-over from other donors' samples. V and J are TRBV7-4 and TRBJ1-2, with D possibly matching TRBD1 (5 bases). CDR3 nucleotide sequence: TGTGCCAGCAGCTTGGGGACCTACTCATATGGCTACACCTTC. It translates to CASSLGTYSYGYTF.